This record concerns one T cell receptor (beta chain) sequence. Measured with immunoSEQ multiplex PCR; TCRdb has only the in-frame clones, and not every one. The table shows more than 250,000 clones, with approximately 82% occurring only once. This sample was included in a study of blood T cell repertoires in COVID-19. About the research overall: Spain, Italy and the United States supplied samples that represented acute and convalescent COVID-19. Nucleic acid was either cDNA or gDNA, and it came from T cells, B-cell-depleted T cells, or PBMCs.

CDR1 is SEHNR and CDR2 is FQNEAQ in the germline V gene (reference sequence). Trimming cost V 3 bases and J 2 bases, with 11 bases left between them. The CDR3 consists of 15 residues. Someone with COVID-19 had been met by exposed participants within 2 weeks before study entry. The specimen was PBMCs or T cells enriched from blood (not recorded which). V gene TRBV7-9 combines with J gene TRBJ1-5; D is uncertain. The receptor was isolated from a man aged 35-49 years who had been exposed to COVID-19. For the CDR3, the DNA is TGTGCCAGCAGCTTCGGAGAGGGCGGCAATCAGCCCCAGCATTTT. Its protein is CASSFGEGGNQPQHF.